The 10 T cell receptor beta chains in this list originate from one sample, sequenced in a study of CXCR3-negative and CXCR3-positive naive CD8 T cells. Points from the study as a whole: Hydrophobicity was higher for TRB CDR3s found in CXCR3-positive naive cells than in CXCR3-negative naive cells.

These receptors have no identified antigens. All TRB cDNA libraries came from 5' RACE performed with UMI labels. Following a re-call of the 5' RACE reads, TCRdb has one entry per CDR3 protein and lacks DNA. This sample's table reports 100,000 to 150,000 distinct CDR3 sequences. Sequenced material: naive CXCR3+ CD8+ T cells from blood. Subset specified: CD45RO-CCR7+CD27+CD95- naive CD8+ T cells expressing CXCR3 (TNR3+). The source of these receptors is a human donor in good health. Some clones in this sample may be carry-over from other donors' samples.

The rearrangement joins TRBV5-6 to TRBJ1-1. Germline CDR1 and CDR2: SGHDT and YYEEEE. The CDR3 runs to 15 residues. CDR3 amino acids: CASSLENGHPPEAFF.

J is TRBJ2-5 and V is TRBV7-9; the TCRdb D gene call, TRBD1, has no DNA to confirm it. Germline assignment: CDR1 SEHNR and CDR2 FQNEAQ (reference sequence). The CDR3 has 17 amino acids. This CDR3 is CASSLLPWDQPQETQYF.

The rearrangement uses TRBV11-2 and TRBJ2-7. The CDR3 extends over 15 amino acids. The germline V gene has CDR1 SGHAT and CDR2 FQNNGV. CDR3 sequence reads: CASSLDPRGIEEQYF.

V and J are TRBV10-2 and TRBJ2-1; the D call from TCRdb, TRBD1, cannot be confirmed without DNA. CDR1 and CDR2 (germline): WSHSY, SAAADI. This CDR3 contains 13 residues. This chain's CDR3 is CASGTGVWNEQFF.

V is TRBV10-3 and J is TRBJ2-5; with no DNA, the TCRdb D assignment of TRBD1 cannot be verified. This CDR3 is 16 amino acids long. CDR1 ENHRY and CDR2 SYGVKD come from the germline V gene. The CDR3 here is CAISRGDRAAGETQYF.

CDR3 region: CAIRGLYQETQYF. J is TRBJ2-5 and V is TRBV10-3; the TCRdb D gene call, TRBD2, has no DNA to confirm it. The CDR3 spans 13 residues. CDR1 is ENHRY, CDR2 SYGVKD, per germline.

This rearrangement joins TRBV28 to TRBJ1-2; checking the TCRdb D call of TRBD1 is not possible without DNA. Per the germline V gene, CDR1 is MDHEN and CDR2 is SYDVKM. This CDR3 is 14 amino acids long. This CDR3 reads CASSFPGQGHGYTF.

The rearrangement links TRBV29-1 to TRBJ2-3; TCRdb indicates TRBD1, and absent DNA this call remains unverified. Per germline, CDR1 SQVTM and CDR2 ANQGSEA. The CDR3 totals 18 residues. CDR3 sequence: CSVEFTMGQGRDTDTQYF.

The CDR3 reads CSVEGLGDSVYEQYF. The chain joins TRBV29-1 to TRBJ2-7; there is no DNA to check the TCRdb D call of TRBD1. This CDR3 spans 15 amino acids. CDR1 is SQVTM, CDR2 ANQGSEA, per germline.

The chain is built from TRBV2 and TRBJ2-3; TCRdb names TRBD1, which stays unverified in the absence of DNA. Germline V CDR1 and CDR2: SNHLY, FYNNEI. The CDR3 length is 16 residues. The CDR3 is CASSEGRTVKTDTQYF.